This entry is about one TCR beta chain. The specificity of this receptor is unknown. No clone much larger than this one lies a single base away; base qualities are absent. This specimen comes from a study of lymphopenia after photon versus proton radiotherapy (dated by TCRdb to the late 2010s). Regarding the complete study: Photon and proton radiation therapy were compared by the study for their immunological effects in patients with gastrointestinal tumors who developed high-grade lymphopenia. The cohort included approximately 22 patients with gastrointestinal tumors who developed lymphopenia after receiving either photon or proton therapy. The study aimed to characterize how the two radiation modalities differ in their impact on the immune system. The full study reports these points: The survival association was examined only in patients who died, and the authors described better survival with proton therapy as a possibility, not as a demonstrated result. After the lymphocyte count nadir, oligoclonal expansion, especially of CD8+ Temra cells, was observed in photon-treated repertoires, and the drop in diversity was driven by this expansion. During treatment, patients who received photon therapy lost naive T cells and TCR diversity and gained effector/memory populations, whereas patients who received proton therapy remained relatively stable. Across the cohort, an inverse correlation was found between a larger post-nadir drop in TCR diversity and overall survival time among patients who died.

The CDR3 contains 13 residues, cysteine and phenylalanine counted. The DNA shown is the 39-base CDR3, in frame from base 1. At the junction V is shortened by 3 bases and J by 0 bases, with 7 bases in between. The germline V gene (reference sequence) gives CDR1 as GTSNPN and CDR2 as SVGIG. The library was obtained by the immunoSEQ multiplex PCR assay. Alongside multiparametric flow cytometry, deep sequencing of rearranged TCR beta loci was used to profile the T cell repertoires. TCRdb re-hosts the immuneACCESS table, in-frame sequences only. Its copies lack some clones; in the studies checked, an unresolved V gene accounts for under half of them, and the cause for the rest is not known. The sample table contains about 160,000 clones; only one count was recorded for approximately 91% of them. The ten most abundant clones make up about 4.7% of the sample.

Here the chain combines TRBV30 and TRBJ2-3, with no D gene named confidently. The source of this sequence is a man between 50 and 59 years old with gastric cancer. The sample consisted of peripheral blood, taken from a patient treated with photon-based radiotherapy. The DNA reads TGTGCCTGGAGGATCTATAGCACAGATACGCAGTATTTT. The resulting protein is CAWRIYSTDTQYF. Outside the CDR3, residues come from the reference TRBV30 and TRBJ2-3 proteins, so the full variable domain is: SQTIHQWPATLVQPVGSPLSLECTVEGTSNPNLYWYRQAAGRGLQLLFYSVGIGQISSEVPQNLSASRPQDRQFILSSKKLLLSDSGFYLCAWRIYSTDTQYFGPGTRLTVL.